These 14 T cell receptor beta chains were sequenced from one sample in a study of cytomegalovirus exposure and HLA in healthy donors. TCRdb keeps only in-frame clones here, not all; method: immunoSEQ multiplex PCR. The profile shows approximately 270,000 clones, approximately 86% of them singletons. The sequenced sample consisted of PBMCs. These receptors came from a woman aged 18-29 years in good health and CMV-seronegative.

CDR3 bases: TGCGCCAGCAGCTTGCCGGGAGGGCCGGAAGATACGCAGTATTTT. It encodes CASSLPGGPEDTQYF. The chain is built from TRBV10-1 and TRBJ2-3, with TRBD2 matching 8 bases. Per germline, CDR1 WNHNN and CDR2 SYGVQD (reference sequence). V lost 6 bases to trimming and J lost 5 bases; unmatched junction nucleotides: 10. This CDR3 region has 15 residues.

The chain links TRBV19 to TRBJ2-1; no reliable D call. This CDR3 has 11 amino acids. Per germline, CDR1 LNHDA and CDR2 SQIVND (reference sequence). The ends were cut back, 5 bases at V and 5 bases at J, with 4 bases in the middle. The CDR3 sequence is CASSVNNEQFF. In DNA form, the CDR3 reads TGTGCCAGTAGTGTCAACAATGAGCAGTTCTTC.

In DNA, the CDR3 is TGTGCCAGCAGCACCCTCGAGCGGAATGAGCAGTTCTTC. Residues: CASSTLERNEQFF. The rearrangement uses TRBV13 and TRBJ2-1; maybe TRBD2 (5 bases). In germline, CDR1 is PRHDT, CDR2 FYEKMQ (reference sequence). This CDR3 contains 13 residues. The V end was cut by 5 bases, the J end by 7 bases, with 12 bases between.

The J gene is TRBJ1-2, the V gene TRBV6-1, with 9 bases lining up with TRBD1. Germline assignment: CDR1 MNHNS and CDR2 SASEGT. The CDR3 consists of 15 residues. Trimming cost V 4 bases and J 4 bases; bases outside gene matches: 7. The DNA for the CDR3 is TGTGCCAGCAGTGGAGCCGGGACAGGGCTCTATGGCTACACCTTC. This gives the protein CASSGAGTGLYGYTF.

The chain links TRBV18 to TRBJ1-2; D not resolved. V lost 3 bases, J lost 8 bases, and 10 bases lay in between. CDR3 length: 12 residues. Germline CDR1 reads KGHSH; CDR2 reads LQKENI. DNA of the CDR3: TGTGCCAGCTCACCTGATAGCCACGGCTACACCTTC. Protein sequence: CASSPDSHGYTF.

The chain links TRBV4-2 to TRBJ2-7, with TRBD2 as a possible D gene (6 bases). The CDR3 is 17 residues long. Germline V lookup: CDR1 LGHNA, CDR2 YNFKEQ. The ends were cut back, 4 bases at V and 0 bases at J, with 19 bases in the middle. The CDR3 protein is CASSREEAGTGSYEQYF. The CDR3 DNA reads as TGTGCCAGCAGCCGAGAAGAGGCGGGGACTGGCTCCTACGAGCAGTACTTC.

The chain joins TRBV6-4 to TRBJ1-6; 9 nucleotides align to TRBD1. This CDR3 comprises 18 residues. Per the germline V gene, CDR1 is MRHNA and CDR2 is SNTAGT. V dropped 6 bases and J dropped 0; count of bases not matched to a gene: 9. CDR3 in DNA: TGTGCCAGCAGACCGGGACAGGGACTTGGCTCCTATAATTCACCCCTCCACTTT. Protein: CASRPGQGLGSYNSPLHF.

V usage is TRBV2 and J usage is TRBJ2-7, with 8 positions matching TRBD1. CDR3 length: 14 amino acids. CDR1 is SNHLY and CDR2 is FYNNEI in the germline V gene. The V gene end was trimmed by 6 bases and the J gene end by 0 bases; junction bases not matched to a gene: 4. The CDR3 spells CASSRDRSSYEQYF. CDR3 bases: TGTGCCAGCAGCCGGGACAGGAGCTCCTACGAGCAGTACTTC.

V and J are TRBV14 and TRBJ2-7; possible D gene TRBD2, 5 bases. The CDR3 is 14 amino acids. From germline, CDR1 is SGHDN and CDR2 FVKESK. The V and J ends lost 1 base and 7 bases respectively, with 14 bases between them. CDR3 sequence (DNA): TGTGCCAGCAGCCAAGTCGCGACCTCGGGGGAGCAGTACTTC. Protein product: CASSQVATSGEQYF.

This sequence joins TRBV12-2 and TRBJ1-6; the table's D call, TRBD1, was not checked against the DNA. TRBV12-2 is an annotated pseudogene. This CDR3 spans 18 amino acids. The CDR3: CASRLTGQGPSGNSPLHF. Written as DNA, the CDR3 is TGTGCAAGTCGCTTAACGGGACAGGGTCCGAGCGGTAATTCACCCCTCCACTTT.

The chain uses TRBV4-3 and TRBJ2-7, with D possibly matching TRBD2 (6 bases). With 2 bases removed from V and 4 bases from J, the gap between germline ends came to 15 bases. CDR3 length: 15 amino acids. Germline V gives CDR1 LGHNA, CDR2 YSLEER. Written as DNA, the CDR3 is TGCGCCAGCAGCCAAATCGTGACGGGAGATTACGAGCAGTACTTC. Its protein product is CASSQIVTGDYEQYF.

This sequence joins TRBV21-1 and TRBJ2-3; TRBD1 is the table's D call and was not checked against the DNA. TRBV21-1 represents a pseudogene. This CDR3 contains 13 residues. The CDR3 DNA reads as TGTGCCGGGGATCAGGGGCCCACAGATACGCAGTATTTT. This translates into CAGDQGPTDTQYF.

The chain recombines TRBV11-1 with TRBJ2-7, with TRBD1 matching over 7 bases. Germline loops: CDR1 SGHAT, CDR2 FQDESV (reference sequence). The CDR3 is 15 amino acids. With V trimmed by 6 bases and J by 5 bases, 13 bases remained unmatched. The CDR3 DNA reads TGTGCCAGCAGTTTGGACAGGCCCCTGGGTGACGAGCAGTACTTC. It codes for CASSLDRPLGDEQYF.

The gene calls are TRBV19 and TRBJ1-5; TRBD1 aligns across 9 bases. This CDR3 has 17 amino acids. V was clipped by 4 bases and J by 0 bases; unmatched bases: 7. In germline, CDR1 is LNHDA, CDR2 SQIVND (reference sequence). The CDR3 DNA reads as TGTGCCAGTAGTAACACCGGGACAGGGCTTAGCAATCAGCCCCAGCATTTT. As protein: CASSNTGTGLSNQPQHF.